These 3 T cell receptor beta chains share one sample of origin, sequenced in a study of CD4 T cells in relation to SARS-CoV-2 and coronaviruses. Method: immunoSEQ multiplex PCR; TCRdb's copy keeps in-frame clones and lacks some. The sample lists 9,500 to 12,000 clones, approximately 69% occurring once. The unexposed donors gave CD4+ T cells in about 2011-2019, prior to COVID-19. Isolation of CD4+ T cells took place after less than 13 days in culture. No antigens are known for them. The specimen sequenced was CD4+ T cells from PBMCs, cultured in vitro. The receptors stem from a human donor in good health.

The chain couples TRBV6-2 or TRBV6-3 to TRBJ2-3, with TRBD1 identical over 9 bases. The CDR3 contains 16 residues. CDR1 and CDR2 (germline): MNHEY, SVGEGT. Losses at the gene ends were 6 bases for V and 1 base for J; bases not matched to a gene: 8. CDR3 DNA: TGTGCCAGCAGCCGACCTCGGGACAGGGGCACAGATACGCAGTATTTT. Residues: CASSRPRDRGTDTQYF.

This clone has a single count. The rearrangement uses TRBV19 and TRBJ2-5, with 8 nucleotides matching TRBD2. The germline CDR1 and CDR2 sequences are LNHDA and SQIVND (reference sequence). This CDR3 comprises 15 residues. The V segment lost 3 bases and the J segment 4 bases; nucleotides outside the gene matches: 7. The CDR3 coding sequence is TGTGCCAGTAGTATCCCTTTCGGGGGGGCAGAGACCCAGTACTTC. As protein: CASSIPFGGAETQYF.

J is TRBJ2-1 and V is TRBV7-8, with TRBD2 matching 8 bases. Germline loops: CDR1 SGHVS, CDR2 FQNEAQ. V was clipped by 5 bases and J by 6 bases; unmatched bases: 15. This CDR3 has 17 residues. In DNA, the CDR3 is TGTGCCAGCAGCCCCCTGGACTTAGCGGGATTAGGCAATGAGCAGTTCTTC. Its protein is CASSPLDLAGLGNEQFF.